This T cell receptor beta chain derives from a study of tumor-infiltrating T cells and Merkel cell polyomavirus (TCRdb year 2017). For the study in its entirety: CD8+ T cells specific for the Merkel cell polyomavirus KLL epitope were examined in Merkel cell carcinoma patients. Varying disease stages were represented at patient presentation, and patients were followed for a median of 2.7 years (range 1.1 to 6.0 years). The therapies patients received were varied and non-standardized, including chemotherapy, radiation and immunotherapies. TRB sequencing covered KLL-tetramer-sorted cells from blood or tumor-infiltrating lymphocytes in 14 to 15 samples, plus 12 matched whole-tumor samples. Most whole-tumor samples were approximately 25-micron curls cut from formalin-fixed, paraffin-embedded tissue blocks. Across the study, one tumor sample was a frozen nodal tumor digest and one was a flash-frozen core biopsy of a metastasis.

By immunohistochemistry, the tumors of all patients showed robust positive staining for Merkel cell polyomavirus Large T antigen. The study included approximately twelve Merkel cell carcinoma patients who had robust KLL-tetramer+ populations, above 0.04% of CD8+ T cells, in blood and/or cultured TIL. Every patient was Caucasian, and patient ages ranged from roughly 45 to 80 years, with a median of 65 years. Lymph node tumors were analyzed for patients with unknown primaries who presented with nodal disease, or when there was not enough primary tissue. The germline V gene specifies SGDLS as CDR1 and YYNGEE as CDR2. The CDR3 holds 16 amino acids from the cysteine to the phenylalanine. Left in the record is the CDR3 DNA by itself, 48 bases read in frame from the first base. V and J are truncated by 0 bases and 6 bases respectively, leaving an intervening sequence of 15 bases. The library was generated by the immunoSEQ multiplex PCR assay. Genomic DNA extraction, TRB sequencing and normalization were performed by Adaptive Biotechnologies (Seattle, WA). Concerning the study's data processing: Clonality was computed as one minus Shannon entropy of productive TRB sequences normalized by log2 of unique productive sequences. KLL-specific clonotypes in tumors were identified by matching TCRbeta CDR3 amino acid sequences with those from each patient's tetramer-sorted sample. TCRdb retrieved this table from immuneACCESS and kept in-frame rearrangements only. Not all clones are present; in checked studies, unresolved V genes account for under half, and no reason is known for the remainder. That table gives V, J and clone size, and the DNA gave D and trimming. The sample data list around 25,000 clones, and 70% to 90% of these were observed just once. The ten top clones hold around 2.8% of the sample.

This clone showed up just once. This receptor's antigen is unknown. Base-call qualities are not available, and no considerably larger clone is one nucleotide away. The research as a whole found: More unique KLL-specific clonotypes in tumors (about 5-108 vs 0-3) was associated with a significant MCC-specific survival advantage (P = 0.0051). The small sample size of the study (n = 12 patients) is a limitation. Only a single viral epitope was studied, so T cells against other Merkel cell polyomavirus epitopes were not captured. Significantly improved MCC-specific survival was associated with a higher intratumoral fraction of KLL-specific T cells (roughly 1.8-18% versus 0-0.14%). KLL-specific TRB repertoires proved diverse and largely private: among hundreds of unique sequences, only one clonotype was public, and a couple of patients shared that clonotype.

The sequenced sample was lymph node tissue. This sequence uses TRBV9 and TRBJ2-2, with TRBD2 tentatively as D gene (5 bases match). This receptor was identified in a man aged 50-59 years with Merkel cell carcinoma. The DNA sequence follows: TGTGCCAGCAGCGTAGCTACGGGCCCCGGGGCCGGGGAGCTGTTTTTT. This sequence encodes CASSVATGPGAGELFF.